The text below deals with one TCR beta chain. Method: immunoSEQ multiplex PCR; TCRdb's copy keeps in-frame clones and lacks some. Of tens of thousands of clones listed, roughly 79% are singletons. Single viable CD3+CD4+CD8-CD45RO+ cells were sorted as the memory CD4+ T cells. This specimen comes from a study of memory CD4+ T cells and cytomegalovirus serostatus. Between the trimmed V and J ends, which lost 0 bases and 4 bases, there was a span of 9 bases. Germline V gives CDR1 MNHEY, CDR2 SMNVEV (reference sequence). The CDR3 runs 14 residues. The receptor was derived from an adult in good health and CMV-seronegative. The sequenced sample consisted of memory CD4+ T cells from blood. The chain has TRBV27 and TRBJ1-1; D is ambiguous. Here the CDR3 DNA reads TGTGCCAGCAGTTTATCAAGAGGCGTCACTGAAGCTTTCTTT. It encodes CASSLSRGVTEAFF.